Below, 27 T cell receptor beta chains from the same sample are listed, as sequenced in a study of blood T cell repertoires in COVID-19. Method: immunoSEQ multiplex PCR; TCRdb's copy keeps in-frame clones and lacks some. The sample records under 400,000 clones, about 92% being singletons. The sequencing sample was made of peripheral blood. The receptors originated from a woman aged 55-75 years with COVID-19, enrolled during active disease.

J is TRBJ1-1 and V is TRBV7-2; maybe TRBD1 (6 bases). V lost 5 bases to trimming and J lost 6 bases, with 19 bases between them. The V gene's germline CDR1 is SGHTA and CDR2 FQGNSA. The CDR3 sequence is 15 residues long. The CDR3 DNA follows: TGTGCCAGCAGCAGGGGTGGGGGACAAATGGCTGAAGCTTTCTTT. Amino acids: CASSRGGGQMAEAFF.

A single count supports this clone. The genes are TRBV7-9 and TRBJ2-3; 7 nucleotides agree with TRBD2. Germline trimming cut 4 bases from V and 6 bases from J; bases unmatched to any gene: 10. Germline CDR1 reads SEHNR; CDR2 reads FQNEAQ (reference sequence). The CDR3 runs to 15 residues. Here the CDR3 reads CASSSTSGGGDTQYF. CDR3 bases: TGTGCCAGCAGCTCAACCTCGGGGGGAGGGGATACGCAGTATTTT.

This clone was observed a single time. This chain's CDR3 is CASSLAPNGGTQYF. Here the CDR3 DNA reads TGCGCCAGCAGCTTGGCCCCCAATGGAGGGACCCAGTACTTC. J is TRBJ2-5 and V is TRBV5-1, with a possible D match to TRBD2 (5 bases). This CDR3 is 14 amino acids long. Deletions cut 0 bases from V and 7 bases from J, with 13 bases between. CDR1 is SGHRS and CDR2 is YFSETQ in the germline V gene.

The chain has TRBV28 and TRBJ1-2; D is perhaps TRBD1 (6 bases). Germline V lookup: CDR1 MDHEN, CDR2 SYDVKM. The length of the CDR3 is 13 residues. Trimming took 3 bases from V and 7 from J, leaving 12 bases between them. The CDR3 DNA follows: TGTGCCAGCAGTTTTGGGGGCGAGGGTGGCTACACCTTC. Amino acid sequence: CASSFGGEGGYTF.

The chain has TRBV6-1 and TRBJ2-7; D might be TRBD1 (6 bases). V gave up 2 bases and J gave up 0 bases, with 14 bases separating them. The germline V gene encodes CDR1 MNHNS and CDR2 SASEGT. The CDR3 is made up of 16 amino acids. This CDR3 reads CASSESVSGVSYEQYF. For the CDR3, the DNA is TGTGCCAGCAGTGAAAGCGTTTCAGGGGTCTCCTACGAGCAGTACTTC.

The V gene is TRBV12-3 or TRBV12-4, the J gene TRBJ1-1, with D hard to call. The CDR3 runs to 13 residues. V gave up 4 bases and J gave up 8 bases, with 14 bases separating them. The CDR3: CASSSPGRREAFF. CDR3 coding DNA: TGTGCCAGCAGTTCGCCGGGAAGGAGGGAAGCTTTCTTT.

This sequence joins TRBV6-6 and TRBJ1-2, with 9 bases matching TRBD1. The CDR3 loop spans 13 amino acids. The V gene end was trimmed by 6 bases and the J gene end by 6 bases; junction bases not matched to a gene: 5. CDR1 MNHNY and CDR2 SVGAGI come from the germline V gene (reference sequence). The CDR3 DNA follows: TGTGCCAGCAGCCTAGGGACAGGGAATGGCTACACCTTC. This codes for CASSLGTGNGYTF.

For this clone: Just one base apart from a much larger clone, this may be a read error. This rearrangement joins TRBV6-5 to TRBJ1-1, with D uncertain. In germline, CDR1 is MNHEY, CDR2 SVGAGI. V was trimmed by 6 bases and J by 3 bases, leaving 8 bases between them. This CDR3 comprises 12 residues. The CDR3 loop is CASRGGYTEAFF. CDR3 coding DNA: TGTGCCAGCAGGGGAGGGTACACTGAAGCTTTCTTT.

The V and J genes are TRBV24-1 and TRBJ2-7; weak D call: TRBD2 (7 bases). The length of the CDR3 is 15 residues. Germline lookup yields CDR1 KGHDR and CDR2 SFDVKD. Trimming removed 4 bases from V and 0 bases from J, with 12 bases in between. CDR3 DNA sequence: TGTGCCACCAGTGAAGGGGGGGCTGGCTCCTACGAGCAGTACTTC. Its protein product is CATSEGGAGSYEQYF.

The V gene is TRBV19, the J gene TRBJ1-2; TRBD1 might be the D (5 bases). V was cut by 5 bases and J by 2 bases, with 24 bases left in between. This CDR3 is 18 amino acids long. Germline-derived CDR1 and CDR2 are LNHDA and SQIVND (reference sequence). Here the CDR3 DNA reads TGTGCCAGTAGTCTATTTTACGCGCGGGGGTTTGACAACTATGGCTACACCTTC. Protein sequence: CASSLFYARGFDNYGYTF.

The CDR3 sequence: CASSLQASGTEDGYTF. CDR3 nucleotides: TGTGCCAGCAGTCTCCAGGCCAGCGGAACCGAGGACGGCTACACCTTC. This sequence joins TRBV28 and TRBJ1-2; D is uncertain. V was cut by 5 bases and J by 8 bases, with 24 bases left in between. The germline V gene has CDR1 MDHEN and CDR2 SYDVKM. CDR3 size: 16 residues.

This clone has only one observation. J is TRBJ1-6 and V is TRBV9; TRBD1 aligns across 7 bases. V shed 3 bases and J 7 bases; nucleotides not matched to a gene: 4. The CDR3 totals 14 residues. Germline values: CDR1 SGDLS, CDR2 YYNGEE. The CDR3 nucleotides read TGTGCCAGCAGCGCCACGACAGGGAATTCACCCCTCCACTTT. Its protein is CASSATTGNSPLHF.

The CDR3 DNA reads TGTGCCAGCAGTTATTCTCCCGAAAGGGGACAAGAGACCCAGTACTTC. It translates to CASSYSPERGQETQYF. The chain combines TRBV6-6 with TRBJ2-5, with D perhaps matching TRBD1 (5 bases). Germline assignment: CDR1 MNHNY and CDR2 SVGAGI (reference sequence). The V end was cut by 3 bases, the J end by 2 bases, with 16 bases between. This CDR3 region has 16 residues.

The CDR3 DNA is TGTGCCAGCAGCTCACTCAAGGTAGCGGCCCACAATGAGCAGTTCTTC. Amino acids: CASSSLKVAAHNEQFF. V and J are TRBV3-1 (or the pseudogene TRBV3-2) and TRBJ2-1, with D possibly matching TRBD2 (6 bases). Trimming shortened V by 5 bases and J by 5 bases, and 19 bases separated the two germline ends. The CDR3 has 16 amino acids. Germline V gene lookup returns CDR1 LGHDT and CDR2 YNNKEL (reference sequence).

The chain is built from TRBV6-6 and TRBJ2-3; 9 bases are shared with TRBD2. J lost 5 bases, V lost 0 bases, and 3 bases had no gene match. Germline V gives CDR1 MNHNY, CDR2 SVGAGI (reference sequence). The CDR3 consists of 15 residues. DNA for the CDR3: TGTGCCAGCAGTTACTCTCCTAGCGGGGTAGATACGCAGTATTTT. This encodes CASSYSPSGVDTQYF.

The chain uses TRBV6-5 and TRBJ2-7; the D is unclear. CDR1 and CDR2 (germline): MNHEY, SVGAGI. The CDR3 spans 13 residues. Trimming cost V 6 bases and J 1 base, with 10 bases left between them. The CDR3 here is CASRGVSSYEQYF. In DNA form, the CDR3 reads TGTGCCAGCAGGGGCGTCTCTTCCTACGAGCAGTACTTC.

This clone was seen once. CDR3 amino acids: CASSPRTGGISNEKLFF. In nucleotides, the CDR3 is TGTGCCAGCAGTCCTAGGACAGGGGGTATTTCTAATGAAAAACTGTTTTTT. J is TRBJ1-4 and V is TRBV28; 10 bases are shared with TRBD1. The length of the CDR3 is 17 residues. CDR1 MDHEN and CDR2 SYDVKM come from the germline V gene. Trimming cost V 5 bases and J 3 bases; bases outside gene matches: 9.

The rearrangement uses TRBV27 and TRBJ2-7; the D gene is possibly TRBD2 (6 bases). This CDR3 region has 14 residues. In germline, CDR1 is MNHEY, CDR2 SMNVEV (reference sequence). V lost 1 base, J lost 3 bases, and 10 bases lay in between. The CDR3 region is CASSLWGVDYEQYF. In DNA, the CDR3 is TGTGCCAGCAGTTTATGGGGGGTGGACTACGAGCAGTACTTC.

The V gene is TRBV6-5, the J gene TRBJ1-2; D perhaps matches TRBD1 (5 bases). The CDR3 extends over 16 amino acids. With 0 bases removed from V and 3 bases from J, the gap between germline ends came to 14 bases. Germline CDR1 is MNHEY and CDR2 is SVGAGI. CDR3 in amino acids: CASSYSTPRVYYGYTF. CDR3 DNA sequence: TGTGCCAGCAGTTACTCTACCCCCAGGGTCTACTATGGCTACACCTTC.

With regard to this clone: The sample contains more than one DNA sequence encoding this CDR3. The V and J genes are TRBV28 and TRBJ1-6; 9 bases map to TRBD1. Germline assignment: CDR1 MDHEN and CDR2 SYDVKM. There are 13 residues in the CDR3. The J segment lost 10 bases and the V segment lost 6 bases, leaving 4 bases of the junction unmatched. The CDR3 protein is CASRGQGRSPLHF. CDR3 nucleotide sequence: TGTGCCAGCAGGGGACAGGGTCGATCACCCCTCCACTTT.

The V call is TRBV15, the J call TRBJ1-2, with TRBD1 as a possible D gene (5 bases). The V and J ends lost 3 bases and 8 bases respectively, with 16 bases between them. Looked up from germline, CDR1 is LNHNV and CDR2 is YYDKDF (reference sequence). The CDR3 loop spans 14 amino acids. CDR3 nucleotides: TGTGCCACCAGCAGGGCCGGGGGGACTGAGGGCTACACCTTC. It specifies CATSRAGGTEGYTF.

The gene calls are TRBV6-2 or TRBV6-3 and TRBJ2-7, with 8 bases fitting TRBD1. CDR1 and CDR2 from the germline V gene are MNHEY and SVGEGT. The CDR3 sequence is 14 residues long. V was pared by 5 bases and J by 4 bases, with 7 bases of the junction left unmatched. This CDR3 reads CASSPGRGRYEQYF. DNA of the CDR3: TGTGCCAGCAGTCCGGGCAGGGGGCGATACGAGCAGTACTTC.

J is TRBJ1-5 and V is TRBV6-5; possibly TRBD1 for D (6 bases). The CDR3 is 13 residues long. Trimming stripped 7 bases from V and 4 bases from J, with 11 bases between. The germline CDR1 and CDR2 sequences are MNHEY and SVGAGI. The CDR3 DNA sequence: TGTGCCAGCATTACGACAGGTAATCAGCCCCAGCATTTT. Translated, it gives CASITTGNQPQHF.

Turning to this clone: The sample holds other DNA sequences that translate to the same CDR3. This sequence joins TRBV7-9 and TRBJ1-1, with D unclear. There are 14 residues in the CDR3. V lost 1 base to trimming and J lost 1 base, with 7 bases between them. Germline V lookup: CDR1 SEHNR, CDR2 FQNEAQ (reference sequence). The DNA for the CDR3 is TGTGCCAGCAGCTTAGTTCGGGGGAACACTGAAGCTTTCTTT. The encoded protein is CASSLVRGNTEAFF.

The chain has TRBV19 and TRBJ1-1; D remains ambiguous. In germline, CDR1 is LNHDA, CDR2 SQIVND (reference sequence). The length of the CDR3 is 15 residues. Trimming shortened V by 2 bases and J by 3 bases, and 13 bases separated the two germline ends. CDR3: CASSISGIGDTEAFF. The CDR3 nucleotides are TGTGCCAGTAGTATATCGGGGATCGGGGACACTGAAGCTTTCTTT.

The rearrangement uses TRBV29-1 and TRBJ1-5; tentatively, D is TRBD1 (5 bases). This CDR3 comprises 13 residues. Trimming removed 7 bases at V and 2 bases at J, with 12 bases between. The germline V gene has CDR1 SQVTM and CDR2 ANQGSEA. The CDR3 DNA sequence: TGCAGCGCTGGGGGGTCACGCAATCAGCCCCAGCATTTT. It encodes CSAGGSRNQPQHF.

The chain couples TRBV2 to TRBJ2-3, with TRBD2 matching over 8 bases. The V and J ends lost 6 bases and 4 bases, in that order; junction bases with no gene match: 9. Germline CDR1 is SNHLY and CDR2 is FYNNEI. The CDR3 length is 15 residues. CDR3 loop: CASRISGANPDTQYF. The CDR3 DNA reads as TGTGCCAGCAGGATTAGCGGGGCGAATCCAGATACGCAGTATTTT.